The sequence of this T cell receptor beta chain was determined in a study of CD8 T cells in ankylosing spondylitis. Whole-study results and caveats: The study identified a TCR beta motif of under ten highly homologous variants that appeared characteristic of ankylosing spondylitis blood.

Germline trimming cut 5 bases from V and 5 bases from J; bases unmatched to any gene: 3. Germline loops: CDR1 SEHNR, CDR2 FQNEAQ (reference sequence). The CDR3 is 13 residues long. The table lists this clonotype with a few counts. The antigen is undetermined. In TCRdb, the 5' RACE reads were re-called with MiXCR into one record per CDR3 protein. The sample has fewer than 650,000 distinct CDR3 sequences; roughly 13% are singletons. The specimen sequenced was blood, either unsorted or a sorted T cell fraction (not recorded which). The clonotype comes from a male donor with ankylosing spondylitis. The chain has TRBV7-9 and TRBJ2-5, with TRBD2 identical over 9 bases. This CDR3 is CASSGSGSETQYF. DNA for the CDR3: TGTGCCAGCAGCGGTAGCGGGAGTGAGACCCAGTACTTC. The full variable domain, completed using reference TRBV7-9 and TRBJ2-5, is DTGVSQNPRHKITKRGQNVTFRCDPISEHNRLYWYRQTLGQGPEFLTYFQNEAQLEKSRLLSDRFSAERPKGSFSTLEIQRTEQGDSAMYLCASSGSGSETQYFGPGTRLLVL.